The TCR beta chain under discussion was sequenced for a study of shared clonotypes between healthy human individuals. As for the study in general: Contributing individuals were a couple of females and a few males aged 18 to 49.

Study-level results: Tissue TCR repertoires likely differ from these blood-only repertoires.

Nashville, Tennessee was home to all donors, each a Caucasian adult. On this clone: Its matching antigen is unknown.

Unsorted PBMC contributed approximately 0.3 ug DNA, around 30,000 T cell genomes, to each replicate PCR. The assay was immunoSEQ multiplex PCR, and TCRdb's table has in-frame clones only and misses some. Here the sample spans more than 400,000 clones, more than 65% being singletons. Input material: PBMCs. The TCR was taken from a woman aged 35 to 49 in good health. Some clones in this sample may be carry-over from other donors' samples.

CDR3: CASRAGTSGNYNEQFF. CDR3 nucleotides: TGTGCCAGCAGGGCCGGGACTAGCGGGAACTACAATGAGCAGTTCTTC. V gene TRBV2 combines with J gene TRBJ2-1, with 13 bases fitting TRBD2. Trimming cost V 6 bases and J 3 bases; bases outside gene matches: 5. The V gene's germline CDR1 is SNHLY and CDR2 FYNNEI. This CDR3 contains 16 residues.